Each of the 15 T cell receptor beta chains below was sequenced from the same sample in a study of cytomegalovirus exposure and HLA in healthy donors. The PCR had 60 Vbeta and 13 Jbeta primers. The assay was immunoSEQ multiplex PCR, and TCRdb's table has in-frame clones only and misses some. The sample shows some 85,000 clones, over 60% of them seen only once. Sequenced sample: PBMCs. These receptors originate from a man aged 25 to 40 in good health and CMV-seronegative.

The chain combines TRBV9 with TRBJ2-5, with 16 bases matching TRBD2. Trimming took 4 bases from V and 0 from J; bases not matched to a gene: 3. The CDR3 is 17 residues long. CDR1 is SGDLS, CDR2 YYNGEE, per germline. The CDR3 bases are TGTGCCAGCAGCTCTGGGACTAGCGGGGGGGACCAAGAGACCCAGTACTTC. This gives the protein CASSSGTSGGDQETQYF.

The chain combines TRBV7-8 with TRBJ2-7; TRBD1 is a possible D gene (6 bases). V lost 3 bases and J 7 bases, leaving 16 bases between the germline ends. Germline CDR1 is SGHVS and CDR2 is FQNEAQ. This CDR3 spans 14 amino acids. CDR3 sequence reads: CASSFQRQAREQYF. The CDR3 region has the DNA TGTGCCAGCAGCTTTCAGCGACAGGCGCGGGAGCAGTACTTC.

This chain joins TRBV28 and TRBJ1-1, with D perhaps matching TRBD1 (6 bases). V lost 4 bases and J 1 base, leaving 13 bases between the germline ends. Looked up from germline, CDR1 is MDHEN and CDR2 is SYDVKM. The length of the CDR3 is 15 residues. CDR3 protein: CASSSEGVGNTEAFF. The CDR3 DNA reads as TGTGCCAGCAGTTCCGAGGGGGTAGGGAACACTGAAGCTTTCTTT.

This chain uses TRBV19 with TRBJ1-1; the D gene is possibly TRBD1 (5 bases). CDR1 LNHDA and CDR2 SQIVND come from the germline V gene (reference sequence). This CDR3 has 15 residues. Trimming left V 3 bases short and J 2 bases short, with 13 bases between. CDR3 in DNA: TGTGCCAGTAGTATTATTCGGCAGGGTAACACTGAAGCTTTCTTT. It translates to CASSIIRQGNTEAFF. Based on the CDR3 plus reference TRBV19 and TRBJ1-1, the full variable domain is DGGITQSPKYLFRKEGQNVTLSCEQNLNHDAMYWYRQDPGQGLRLIYYSQIVNDFQKGDIAEGYSVSREKKESFPLTVTSAQKNPTAFYLCASSIIRQGNTEAFFGQGTRLTVV.

The genes are TRBV2 and TRBJ2-3; D gene uncertain. Per the germline V gene, CDR1 is SNHLY and CDR2 is FYNNEI. The germline V and J ends were trimmed by 4 bases and 5 bases, with 4 bases remaining between them. CDR3 length: 11 amino acids. The CDR3 here is CASSVLDTQYF. In DNA form, the CDR3 reads TGTGCCAGCAGTGTACTAGATACGCAGTATTTT. The full variable domain, with the rest looked up from reference TRBV2 and TRBJ2-3, is EPEVTQTPSHQVTQMGQEVILRCVPISNHLYFYWYRQILGQKVEFLVSFYNNEISEKSEIFDDQFSVERPDGSNFTLKIRSTKLEDSAMYFCASSVLDTQYFGPGTRLTVL.

This clone was picked up a small number of times. This chain connects TRBV7-6 to TRBJ2-7; perhaps TRBD2 as D (5 bases). This CDR3 comprises 13 residues. The V gene lost 5 bases and the J gene lost 3 bases, with 11 bases spanning the gap. In germline, CDR1 is SGHVS, CDR2 FNYEAQ. The CDR3: CASSRTAYYEQYF. The CDR3 nucleotides read TGTGCCAGCAGCCGGACTGCATACTACGAGCAGTACTTC.

The chain has TRBV19 and TRBJ2-7; 11 positions match TRBD2. Trimming removed 5 bases from V and 5 bases from J; junction bases left unmatched: 14. The CDR3 has 17 residues. Per germline, CDR1 LNHDA and CDR2 SQIVND (reference sequence). CDR3 in DNA: TGTGCCAGTAGTCCCCCTTGGACTAGCGGGTCAGGAAACGAGCAGTACTTC. Residues: CASSPPWTSGSGNEQYF.

V gene TRBV10-2 combines with J gene TRBJ1-6, with 7 positions matching TRBD1. The CDR3 totals 15 residues. V lost 3 bases to trimming and J lost 5 bases; unmatched junction nucleotides: 4. Germline lookup yields CDR1 WSHSY and CDR2 SAAADI. This CDR3 is CASSDSTGHNSPLHF. In DNA, the CDR3 is TGCGCCAGCAGTGACTCGACAGGGCATAATTCACCCCTCCACTTT.

This clone was observed a single time. The CDR3: CASSLFLGQSSTDTQYF. The CDR3 DNA is TGTGCCAGCAGTTTATTCCTCGGACAGAGTTCCACAGATACGCAGTATTTT. The rearrangement joins TRBV7-9 to TRBJ2-3, with a possible D match to TRBD1 (6 bases). CDR3 length: 17 amino acids. Germline lookup yields CDR1 SEHNR and CDR2 FQNEAQ (reference sequence). The V end lost 6 bases, the J end lost 2 bases, and 21 bases lay between the germline ends.

The chain is built from TRBV7-2 and TRBJ1-2; TRBD1 matches at 10 bases. CDR3 length: 16 amino acids. J was trimmed by 8 bases and V by 1 base; bases with no gene match: 10. CDR1 is SGHTA and CDR2 is FQGNSA in the germline V gene. CDR3 loop: CASSLVAGTGDRGYTF. The DNA for the CDR3 is TGTGCCAGCAGCTTAGTTGCCGGGACAGGGGATAGAGGCTACACCTTC.

The V gene is TRBV28, the J gene TRBJ1-1; D is uncertain. The germline V gene has CDR1 MDHEN and CDR2 SYDVKM. V was pared by 3 bases and J by 4 bases, with 9 bases between. The CDR3 runs 13 residues. The CDR3 loop reads CASSLAGPTEAFF. CDR3 nucleotides: TGTGCCAGCAGTTTGGCAGGTCCCACTGAAGCTTTCTTT. The full variable domain, with the rest looked up from reference TRBV28 and TRBJ1-1, is DVKVTQSSRYLVKRTGEKVFLECVQDMDHENMFWYRQDPGLGLRLIYFSYDVKMKEKGDIPEGYSVSREKKERFSLILESASTNQTSMYLCASSLAGPTEAFFGQGTRLTVV.

About this clone: Other DNA sequences of this sample code for an identical CDR3. This rearrangement joins TRBV6-5 to TRBJ1-2, with D perhaps TRBD1 (6 bases). The CDR3 is 13 amino acids. CDR1 and CDR2 (germline): MNHEY, SVGAGI. Deletions cut 3 bases from V and 8 bases from J, with 13 bases between. CDR3 in DNA: TGTGCCAGCAGTTATTCAGGGGTGGAAGGCTACACCTTC. Amino acid sequence: CASSYSGVEGYTF.

This sequence joins TRBV28 and TRBJ2-3; D not certain. Between the trimmed V and J ends, which lost 4 bases and 2 bases, there was a span of 13 bases. Germline V gene sequence: CDR1 MDHEN, CDR2 SYDVKM. This CDR3 contains 15 residues. The CDR3 reads CASSSHTSDTDTQYF. The DNA of the CDR3 is TGTGCCAGCAGTTCCCACACATCCGACACAGATACGCAGTATTTT.

V is TRBV2 and J is TRBJ2-3, with D uncertain. CDR3 size: 12 residues. Trimming stripped 6 bases from V and 8 bases from J, with 12 bases between. Germline CDR1 reads SNHLY; CDR2 reads FYNNEI. DNA for the CDR3: TGTGCCAGCAGGCCCCCCTCGGGTACGCAGTATTTT. Residues: CASRPPSGTQYF.

As concerns this clone: Other DNA sequences in this sample translate to the same CDR3. The V call is TRBV5-1, the J call TRBJ1-2; D is possibly TRBD1 (6 bases). V was pared by 0 bases and J by 3 bases, with 6 bases between. The CDR3 runs to 13 residues. CDR1 is SGHRS and CDR2 is YFSETQ in the germline V gene. CDR3 region: CASSLAGDYGYTF. The DNA for the CDR3 is TGCGCCAGCAGCTTGGCAGGGGACTATGGCTACACCTTC.